Below, 21 T cell receptor beta chains from the same sample are listed, as sequenced in a study of blood T cell repertoires in COVID-19. Measured with immunoSEQ multiplex PCR; TCRdb has only the in-frame clones, and not every one. The sample lists approximately 45,000 clones; 80% to 90% were seen once. The sample was peripheral blood. All receptors derive from a woman of 80 years or more with acute or convalescent COVID-19.

This clone was found a few times. The J gene is TRBJ1-1, the V gene TRBV10-1, with unresolved D. The length of the CDR3 is 11 residues. The germline V and J ends were trimmed by 6 bases and 2 bases, with 4 bases remaining between them. CDR1 WNHNN and CDR2 SYGVQD come from the germline V gene (reference sequence). The CDR3 region is CASRSNTEAFF. The CDR3 nucleotides read TGCGCCAGCAGGAGTAACACTGAAGCTTTCTTT.

V and J are TRBV5-1 and TRBJ2-2; 8 bases are shared with TRBD1. J gave up 5 bases and V 0 bases, and 3 bases lay outside the gene matches. The CDR3 has 15 amino acids. Germline V gene sequence: CDR1 SGHRS, CDR2 YFSETQ. CDR3 coding DNA: TGCGCCAGCAGCTTGGGGACAGGGATTACCGGGGAGCTGTTTTTT. Translated: CASSLGTGITGELFF.

The chain recombines TRBV9 with TRBJ2-3; D uncertain. Germline V CDR1 and CDR2: SGDLS, YYNGEE. The ends were cut back, 0 bases at V and 5 bases at J, with 13 bases in the middle. This CDR3 contains 15 residues. CDR3 sequence reads: CASSVDVLAIDTQYF. CDR3 in DNA: TGTGCCAGCAGCGTAGATGTGTTAGCCATAGATACGCAGTATTTT.

This chain connects TRBV11-2 to TRBJ2-4; a possible D gene is TRBD1 (5 bases). Germline V gene data show CDR1 as SGHAT and CDR2 as FQNNGV. The germline V and J ends were trimmed by 4 bases and 6 bases, with 19 bases remaining between them. The CDR3 spans 16 residues. CDR3 nucleotide sequence: TGTGCCAGCAGCTCCTCAGAGAAGGGGAAGGGAAACATTCAGTACTTC. It specifies CASSSSEKGKGNIQYF.

This clone was picked up one time. The chain carries TRBV19 and TRBJ1-5, with TRBD1 as a possible D gene (5 bases). The CDR3 is made up of 16 amino acids. Trimming shortened V by 6 bases and J by 11 bases, and 26 bases separated the two germline ends. Germline-derived CDR1 and CDR2 are LNHDA and SQIVND (reference sequence). The CDR3 region is CASSHPLDSRLGTQHF. In DNA form, the CDR3 reads TGTGCCAGTAGCCATCCCCTAGACAGCCGTTTAGGGACCCAGCATTTT.

The chain carries TRBV19 and TRBJ2-1; 9 nucleotides agree with TRBD1. The V segment lost 1 base and the J segment 9 bases; nucleotides outside the gene matches: 10. Germline lookup yields CDR1 LNHDA and CDR2 SQIVND (reference sequence). The CDR3 spans 16 residues. The CDR3 region has the DNA TGTGCCAGTAGTATAGTTACAGGGGGCGCGTTGGGTGAGCAGTTCTTC. It yields the protein CASSIVTGGALGEQFF. The whole variable domain, remainder taken from reference TRBV19 and TRBJ2-1, is DGGITQSPKYLFRKEGQNVTLSCEQNLNHDAMYWYRQDPGQGLRLIYYSQIVNDFQKGDIAEGYSVSREKKESFPLTVTSAQKNPTAFYLCASSIVTGGALGEQFFGPGTRLTVL.

The chain has TRBV7-9 and TRBJ2-1; 8 bases fit TRBD2. Germline V gives CDR1 SEHNR, CDR2 FQNEAQ (reference sequence). V was pared by 5 bases and J by 7 bases, with 13 bases of the junction left unmatched. The CDR3 has 16 amino acids. CDR3 sequence reads: CASSPNLGGGFNEQFF. CDR3 bases: TGTGCCAGCAGCCCTAACCTCGGGGGGGGTTTTAATGAGCAGTTCTTC.

The chain couples TRBV7-8 to TRBJ1-2; D remains unclear. V dropped 2 bases and J dropped 4 bases, with 11 bases sitting between them. There are 14 residues in the CDR3. CDR1 and CDR2 from the germline V gene are SGHVS and FQNEAQ. In DNA, the CDR3 is TGTGCCAGCAGCTTAAGTCGCAGATTCTATGGCTACACCTTC. Its protein is CASSLSRRFYGYTF. Full variable domain (remainder filled in from reference TRBV7-8 and TRBJ1-2): GAGVSQSPRYKVAKRGQDVALRCDPISGHVSLFWYQQALGQGPEFLTYFQNEAQLDKSGLPSDRFFAERPEGSVSTLKIQRTQQEDSAVYLCASSLSRRFYGYTFGSGTRLTVV.

In its sample, this clone was seen a few times. In nucleotides, the CDR3 is TGTGCCAGTACCTTCAAAGGGACAGGGGGGCAGCCCCAGCATTTT. Translation gives CASTFKGTGGQPQHF. The V and J genes are TRBV19 and TRBJ1-5, with TRBD1 matching 11 bases. V was pared by 7 bases and J by 7 bases, with 9 bases of the junction left unmatched. CDR3 length: 15 residues. Looked up from germline, CDR1 is LNHDA and CDR2 is SQIVND (reference sequence).

The rearrangement links TRBV6-2 or TRBV6-3 to TRBJ2-5; perhaps TRBD1 as D (5 bases). Germline CDR1 is MNHEY and CDR2 is SVGEGT. V dropped 2 bases and J dropped 4 bases, with 26 bases sitting between them. The CDR3 has 19 amino acids. The CDR3: CASSYQFSGTRATGETQYF. The CDR3 coding sequence is TGTGCCAGCAGTTACCAGTTCTCAGGAACCCGTGCTACAGGAGAGACCCAGTACTTC.

The gene calls are TRBV30 and TRBJ1-2, with 9 nucleotides matching TRBD1. Germline CDR1 and CDR2: GTSNPN and SVGIG (reference sequence). This CDR3 comprises 14 residues. The CDR3 here is CAQPSRDRDYGYTF. The CDR3 coding sequence is TGTGCTCAACCAAGCCGGGACAGGGACTATGGCTACACCTTC.

The chain has TRBV7-9 and TRBJ2-6; D is perhaps TRBD1 (5 bases). CDR1 SEHNR and CDR2 FQNEAQ come from the germline V gene (reference sequence). This CDR3 comprises 16 residues. Trimming removed 4 bases from V and 2 bases from J, with 12 bases in between. The CDR3 loop reads CASSSPRGAGANVLTF. In DNA form, the CDR3 reads TGTGCCAGCAGCTCTCCTAGGGGCGCTGGGGCCAACGTCCTGACTTTC.

The chain joins TRBV6-6 to TRBJ2-5; 15 bases match TRBD2. CDR3 length: 15 amino acids. Trimming cost V 6 bases and J 5 bases; bases outside gene matches: 4. CDR1 and CDR2 (germline): MNHNY, SVGAGI (reference sequence). CDR3 region: CASRWTSGGAETQYF. Here the CDR3 DNA reads TGTGCCAGCAGGTGGACTAGCGGGGGGGCGGAGACCCAGTACTTC.

V gene TRBV3-1 (or the pseudogene TRBV3-2) combines with J gene TRBJ1-6; no reliable D call. The CDR3 runs to 15 residues. The germline V and J ends were trimmed by 4 bases and 6 bases, with 13 bases remaining between them. The V gene's germline CDR1 is LGHDT and CDR2 YNNKEL (reference sequence). CDR3 protein: CASSPYGVGNSPLHF. CDR3 DNA: TGTGCCAGCAGCCCCTACGGGGTTGGTAATTCACCCCTCCACTTT.

The J gene is TRBJ2-7, the V gene TRBV5-1; D might be TRBD1 (6 bases). The ends were cut back, 3 bases at V and 6 bases at J, with 13 bases in the middle. CDR1 is SGHRS and CDR2 is YFSETQ in the germline V gene. The CDR3 covers 13 residues. CDR3 sequence reads: CASSSQGIVEQYF. The DNA of the CDR3 is TGCGCCAGCAGCTCGCAGGGGATCGTCGAGCAGTACTTC. Complete variable domain (other parts from reference TRBV5-1 and TRBJ2-7): KAGVTQTPRYLIKTRGQQVTLSCSPISGHRSVSWYQQTPGQGLQFLFEYFSETQRNKGNFPGRFSGRQFSNSRSEMNVSTLELGDSALYLCASSSQGIVEQYFGPGTRLTVT.

The chain has TRBV5-1 and TRBJ2-2; D might be TRBD2 (5 bases). Germline CDR1 is SGHRS and CDR2 is YFSETQ. There are 14 residues in the CDR3. V lost 6 bases, J lost 4 bases, and 13 bases lay in between. The CDR3 region has the DNA TGCGCCAGCAAGGATAGCGTTTTCACCGGGGAGCTGTTTTTT. This sequence encodes CASKDSVFTGELFF. Full variable domain (rest looked up from reference TRBV5-1 and TRBJ2-2): KAGVTQTPRYLIKTRGQQVTLSCSPISGHRSVSWYQQTPGQGLQFLFEYFSETQRNKGNFPGRFSGRQFSNSRSEMNVSTLELGDSALYLCASKDSVFTGELFFGEGSRLTVL.

J is TRBJ1-5 and V is TRBV6-1; no firm D call. V lost 0 bases to trimming and J lost 6 bases, with 12 bases between them. Germline values: CDR1 MNHNS, CDR2 SASEGT. The CDR3 totals 15 residues. CDR3 bases: TGTGCCAGCAGTGAAGCGCAGGCAGGTGCTCAGCCCCAGCATTTT. Protein sequence: CASSEAQAGAQPQHF.

For the CDR3, the DNA is TGTGCCAGCAGCTTGGCCAGAGGTAGCGGGGGGAACACCTACAATGAGCAGTTCTTC. Translated: CASSLARGSGGNTYNEQFF. This chain connects TRBV5-4 to TRBJ2-1; 10 bases align to TRBD2. Germline V gene lookup returns CDR1 SGHNT and CDR2 YYREEE (reference sequence). The CDR3 extends over 19 amino acids. V dropped 0 bases and J dropped 2; count of bases not matched to a gene: 11.

The V and J genes are TRBV15 and TRBJ2-1; the D gene is possibly TRBD2 (6 bases). Trimming left V 1 base short and J 2 bases short, with 6 bases between. There are 14 residues in the CDR3. Germline loops: CDR1 LNHNV, CDR2 YYDKDF (reference sequence). The CDR3 region has the DNA TGTGCCACCAGCAGAGGCGGGGCCTACAATGAGCAGTTCTTC. Its protein product is CATSRGGAYNEQFF.

The chain couples TRBV19 to TRBJ2-3; 11 bases map to TRBD2. Germline V gene lookup returns CDR1 LNHDA and CDR2 SQIVND (reference sequence). With 9 bases clipped from V and 4 bases from J, the junction kept 12 bases outside the gene matches. The CDR3 covers 16 residues. The CDR3 here is CASRQGVAGGADTQYF. In DNA, the CDR3 is TGTGCCAGCCGACAGGGAGTAGCGGGGGGGGCAGATACGCAGTATTTT.

V is TRBV5-1 and J is TRBJ1-1; D possibly corresponds to TRBD1 (5 bases). The germline V and J ends were trimmed by 5 bases and 3 bases, with 20 bases remaining between them. The CDR3 has 16 amino acids. Germline V lookup: CDR1 SGHRS, CDR2 YFSETQ. CDR3 residues: CASSSLARSGDTEAFF. The CDR3 region has the DNA TGCGCCAGCAGTAGTCTTGCACGCTCGGGGGACACTGAAGCTTTCTTT.